This T cell receptor (beta chain) originates from a study of cytomegalovirus exposure and HLA in healthy donors. Method: immunoSEQ multiplex PCR; TCRdb's copy keeps in-frame clones and lacks some. The data hold 250,000 to 350,000 clones, with roughly 86% observed a single time. The CDR3 has 13 residues. V dropped 3 bases and J dropped 8; count of bases not matched to a gene: 4. The germline V gene encodes CDR1 SGHVS and CDR2 FQNEAQ. As for this clone: Its antigen remains unidentified.

Whole-study findings and limits: Subsequent analysis found a tendency for first-cohort TCR clusters to co-occur within the 90 to 150 validation repertoires. Rare sequences made up most TCRs, while some public TCRs were found in many donors.

The TCR originated in a man in his thirties or forties in good health and CMV-seronegative. Sequencing was carried out using PBMCs. This chain connects TRBV7-8 to TRBJ1-1; 9 bases fit TRBD1. The CDR3 coding sequence is TGTGCCAGCAGCTTCACAGGGGGCAGGGAAGCTTTCTTT. As protein: CASSFTGGREAFF.